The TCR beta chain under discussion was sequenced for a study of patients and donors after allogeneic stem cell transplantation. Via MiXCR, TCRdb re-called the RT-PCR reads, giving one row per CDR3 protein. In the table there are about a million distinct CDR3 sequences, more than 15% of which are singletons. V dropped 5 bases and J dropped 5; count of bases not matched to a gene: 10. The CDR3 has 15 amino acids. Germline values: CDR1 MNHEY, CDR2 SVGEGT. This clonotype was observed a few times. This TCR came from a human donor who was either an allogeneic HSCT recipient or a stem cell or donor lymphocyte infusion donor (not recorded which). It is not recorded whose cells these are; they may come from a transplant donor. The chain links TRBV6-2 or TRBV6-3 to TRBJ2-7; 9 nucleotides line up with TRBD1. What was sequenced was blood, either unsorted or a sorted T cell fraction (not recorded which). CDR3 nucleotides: TGTGCCAGCAGTCCACAGGGGGCCCCGGTCCACGAGCAGTACTTC. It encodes CASSPQGAPVHEQYF.